Sequencing of this TCR beta chain was carried out in a study of cytomegalovirus exposure and HLA in healthy donors. The PCR made use of 60 Vbeta and 13 Jbeta primers. Produced via immunoSEQ multiplex PCR; TCRdb's table is partial and in-frame only. The sample is made up of about 92,000 clones, and the top ten hold approximately 15% of it. The V gene end was trimmed by 5 bases and the J gene end by 4 bases; junction bases not matched to a gene: 6. Germline V CDR1 and CDR2: SGHAT, FQNNGV. This CDR3 is 14 amino acids long. Sequences were obtained from PBMCs. The clonotype was recovered from a man in his forties or fifties in good health and CMV-seropositive. This chain connects TRBV11-2 to TRBJ1-1; 8 bases map to TRBD1. This CDR3 is CASSTHRGATEAFF. The CDR3 region has the DNA TGTGCCAGCAGCACGCACAGGGGGGCCACTGAAGCTTTCTTT.